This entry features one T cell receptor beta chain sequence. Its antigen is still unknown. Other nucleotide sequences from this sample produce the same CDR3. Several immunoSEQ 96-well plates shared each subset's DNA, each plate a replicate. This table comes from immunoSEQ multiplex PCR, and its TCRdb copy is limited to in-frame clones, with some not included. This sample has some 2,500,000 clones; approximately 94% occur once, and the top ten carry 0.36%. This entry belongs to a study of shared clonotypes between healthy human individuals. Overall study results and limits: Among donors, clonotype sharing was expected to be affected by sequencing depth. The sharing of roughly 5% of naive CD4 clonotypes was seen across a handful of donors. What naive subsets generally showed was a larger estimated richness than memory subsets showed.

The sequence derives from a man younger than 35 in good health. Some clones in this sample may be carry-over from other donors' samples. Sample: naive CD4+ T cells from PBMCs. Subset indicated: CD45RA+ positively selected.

The CDR3 spells CASSFGGYNEQFF. The CDR3 coding sequence is TGCGCCAGCAGCTTCGGCGGATACAATGAGCAGTTCTTC. V is TRBV5-1 and J is TRBJ2-1; no firm D call. The germline V gene encodes CDR1 SGHRS and CDR2 YFSETQ. Trimming cost V 2 bases and J 4 bases, with 7 bases left between them. This CDR3 region has 13 residues.